A single sample gave rise to the 15 T cell receptor beta chains below, sequenced in a study of T-cell reconstitution after alpha-beta-depleted transplantation in children. During its preparation, the TCRbeta library received unique molecular identifiers. TCRdb itself ran the PCR reads through MiXCR, one entry per CDR3 protein. Seen here are about 200,000 distinct CDR3 sequences, under 20% observed once, and the top ten hold around 45%. Sample: PBMCs, mostly from graft donor cells, taken 360 days after TCRalphabeta/CD19-depleted stem cell transplant. The receptors derive from a male patient aged 2-9 years who had a stem cell transplant for acute lymphoblastic leukemia, so the T cells may come from the graft donor.

The table lists this clonotype with many counts. The chain couples TRBV18 to TRBJ2-1; the match to TRBD2 covers 11 bases. The CDR3 is 15 amino acids. CDR1 and CDR2 from the germline V gene are KGHSH and LQKENI. After removal of 3 bases from V and 4 bases from J, the junction contained 2 bases not matched to a gene. This CDR3 is CASSPLAGGYNEQFF. The CDR3 bases are TGTGCCAGCTCACCTCTAGCGGGGGGTTACAATGAGCAGTTCTTC.

The rearrangement joins TRBV5-5 to TRBJ1-5, with D uncertain. Germline values: CDR1 SGHKS, CDR2 YYEKEE (reference sequence). V was trimmed by 1 base and J by 2 bases, leaving 13 bases between them. This CDR3 region has 16 residues. This CDR3 reads CASSLRFAYGNQPQHF. CDR3 sequence (DNA): TGTGCCAGCAGCTTGCGGTTCGCTTATGGCAATCAGCCCCAGCATTTT.

The V gene is TRBV5-6, the J gene TRBJ2-2; D is possibly TRBD2 (5 bases). This CDR3 is 16 amino acids long. Germline CDR1 SGHDT, CDR2 YYEEEE. V was trimmed by 0 bases and J by 3 bases, leaving 12 bases between them. The CDR3 region has the DNA TGTGCCAGCAGCTTGGGCCTAGCTCTGGACACCGGGGAGCTGTTTTTT. Amino acid sequence: CASSLGLALDTGELFF.

This clonotype was counted many times. The chain couples TRBV5-1 to TRBJ2-1, with 8 bases identical to TRBD2. CDR1 and CDR2 (germline): SGHRS, YFSETQ. V lost 4 bases, J lost 5 bases, and 14 bases stayed unmatched. This CDR3 spans 17 amino acids. CDR3 protein: CASSPVVGGASHNEQFF. The CDR3 nucleotides read TGCGCCAGCAGCCCAGTTGTCGGGGGGGCGTCCCACAATGAGCAGTTCTTC.

The chain recombines TRBV19 with TRBJ1-4, with unresolved D. The CDR3 spans 15 residues. The germline V gene encodes CDR1 LNHDA and CDR2 SQIVND (reference sequence). V was shortened by 3 bases and J by 2 bases, with 10 bases between the two germline ends. In DNA, the CDR3 is TGTGCCAGTAGTATGGCGGCAGCGACTAATGAAAAACTGTTTTTT. It specifies CASSMAAATNEKLFF.

The chain recombines TRBV10-2 with TRBJ2-7; either TRBD1 or TRBD2 may fit D (7 bases each). Looked up from germline, CDR1 is WSHSY and CDR2 is SAAADI. V shed 6 bases and J shed 4 bases, with 19 bases lying between them. The CDR3 runs 15 residues. The chain's CDR3 is CASRDNRGAGYEQYF. The CDR3 DNA is TGCGCCAGCAGGGACAACAGGGGAGCGGGGTACGAGCAGTACTTC.

This clonotype has a handful of counts. This sequence joins TRBV9 and TRBJ2-7, with TRBD2 matching 9 bases. The CDR3 length is 15 residues. Germline CDR1 reads SGDLS; CDR2 reads YYNGEE. The junction had 6 bases not matched to a gene; V was cut back by 0 bases and J by 5 bases. The CDR3 DNA sequence: TGTGCCAGCAGCGTAGCTATGTCTAGCGGGAACGAGCAGTACTTC. It is translated as CASSVAMSSGNEQYF.

This clonotype has a count of ten or more. The gene calls are TRBV2 and TRBJ1-1, with unresolved D. The CDR3 sequence is 12 residues long. Trimming removed 2 bases at V and 6 bases at J, with 7 bases between. Germline CDR1 is SNHLY and CDR2 is FYNNEI. CDR3 in amino acids: CASSERAAEAFF. The CDR3 DNA reads TGTGCCAGCAGTGAACGGGCAGCTGAAGCTTTCTTT.

In its sample, this clonotype was seen a few times. The gene calls are TRBV28 and TRBJ2-1, with 7 bases matching TRBD2. CDR1 is MDHEN, CDR2 SYDVKM, per germline. This CDR3 is 16 amino acids long. V lost 6 bases and J lost 0; bases outside the gene matches: 8. The CDR3 protein is CASRGERGSSYNEQFF. CDR3 DNA sequence: TGTGCCAGCAGAGGGGAGCGGGGTAGCTCCTACAATGAGCAGTTCTTC.

The J gene is TRBJ2-3, the V gene TRBV11-2; 7 bases are a match to TRBD1. The J segment lost 7 bases and the V segment lost 3 bases, leaving 4 bases of the junction unmatched. The CDR3 length is 13 residues. In germline, CDR1 is SGHAT, CDR2 FQNNGV. Written as DNA, the CDR3 is TGTGCCAGCAGCTTGGGGACAGAGCATACGCAGTATTTT. It codes for CASSLGTEHTQYF.

V gene TRBV5-6 combines with J gene TRBJ1-1, with D unclear. The V end was cut by 4 bases, the J end by 11 bases, with 15 bases between. The CDR3 has 12 residues. CDR1 is SGHDT, CDR2 YYEEEE, per germline. The DNA for the CDR3 is TGTGCCAGCAGCAAAAATCTGGTATTGGCTTTCTTT. Protein sequence: CASSKNLVLAFF.

This clonotype was seen a handful of times. The chain joins TRBV2 to TRBJ2-3, with 8 bases aligning to TRBD2. Germline trimming cut 5 bases from V and 6 bases from J; bases unmatched to any gene: 7. Germline V gives CDR1 SNHLY, CDR2 FYNNEI. The CDR3 sequence is 14 residues long. CDR3 in DNA: TGTGCCAGCAGTTTTGAGCGGGAGTCGGATACGCAGTATTTT. It encodes CASSFERESDTQYF.

This clonotype was counted between two and nine times. The V and J genes are TRBV12-3 or TRBV12-4 and TRBJ2-5; D possibly matches TRBD1 or TRBD2 (5 bases each). Trimming removed 6 bases from V and 4 bases from J, with 21 bases in between. The CDR3 runs 16 residues. The CDR3: CASSPLGTLRRETQYF. In nucleotides, the CDR3 is TGTGCCAGCAGCCCCTTGGGGACCCTCAGGAGAGAGACCCAGTACTTC.

The rearrangement joins TRBV24-1 to TRBJ2-3; D possibly corresponds to TRBD2 (5 bases). V lost 3 bases to trimming and J lost 0 bases, with 9 bases between them. The CDR3 runs 15 residues. Germline CDR1 reads KGHDR; CDR2 reads SFDVKD. The CDR3 bases are TGTGCCACCAGTGATCCAGCGGTTAGCACAGATACGCAGTATTTT. Translation: CATSDPAVSTDTQYF.

This clonotype was counted between two and nine times. The chain carries TRBV20-1 and TRBJ2-2; TRBD1 matches 8 bases. V was pared by 1 base and J by 4 bases, with 8 bases of the junction left unmatched. The CDR3 totals 16 residues. From germline, CDR1 is DFQATT and CDR2 SNEGSKA (reference sequence). The CDR3 DNA sequence: TGCAGTGCTAGAGGCCCGACAGGGGCAGGCACCGGGGAGCTGTTTTTT. Amino acid sequence: CSARGPTGAGTGELFF.